The 14 T cell receptor beta chains reported below all come from one sample, sequenced in a study of shared clonotypes between healthy human individuals. Profiling relied on immunoSEQ multiplex PCR, and the TCRdb table lists in-frame clones only, not all of them. Of more than 450,000 clones in the sample, 79% are singletons; the top ten hold under 15%. Sequenced input: PBMCs. These receptors originate from a woman aged 40 to 50 in good health. Some clones in this sample may be carry-over from other donors' samples.

Details on this clone: A clone one base away is much larger, so this may be a read error. V is TRBV28 and J is TRBJ1-2; D is perhaps TRBD1 (5 bases). CDR1 and CDR2 from the germline V gene are MDHEN and SYDVKM. V was trimmed by 2 bases and J by 2 bases, leaving 6 bases between them. This CDR3 region has 13 residues. The CDR3 sequence: CASSLGANYGYTF. The CDR3 DNA reads TGTGCCAGCAGTTTAGGGGCAAACTATGGCTACACCTTC.

The genes are TRBV25-1 and TRBJ2-1; the match to TRBD2 covers 8 bases. The germline gives CDR1 MGHDK, CDR2 SYGVNS. The CDR3 extends over 16 amino acids. J was trimmed by 0 bases and V by 5 bases; bases with no gene match: 6. CDR3 loop: CASSQGLGASYNEQFF. The CDR3 coding sequence is TGTGCCAGCAGTCAGGGACTAGGCGCCTCCTACAATGAGCAGTTCTTC.

This rearrangement joins TRBV18 to TRBJ2-5; D call uncertain. The germline V gene encodes CDR1 KGHSH and CDR2 LQKENI. V gave up 0 bases and J gave up 5 bases, with 7 bases separating them. This CDR3 spans 13 amino acids. The CDR3 DNA reads TGTGCCAGCTCACCACCGACTGAGGAGACCCAGTACTTC. Its translation: CASSPPTEETQYF.

The chain has TRBV29-1 and TRBJ2-2, with 10 bases aligning to TRBD1. Germline CDR1 and CDR2: SQVTM and ANQGSEA. With V trimmed by 5 bases and J by 4 bases, 1 base remained unmatched. This CDR3 has 13 residues. The CDR3 spells CSVWDRGTGELFF. The CDR3, as DNA: TGCAGCGTTTGGGACAGGGGCACCGGGGAGCTGTTTTTT.

CDR3 sequence: CASSPPSWREGPDTQYF. DNA for the CDR3: TGTGCCAGCAGCCCCCCCTCGTGGCGGGAGGGTCCAGATACGCAGTATTTT. The chain recombines TRBV9 with TRBJ2-3, with TRBD2 matching over 9 bases. The germline V gene has CDR1 SGDLS and CDR2 YYNGEE. The CDR3 runs to 17 residues. Trimming took 4 bases from V and 4 from J; bases not matched to a gene: 13.

V is TRBV4-1 and J is TRBJ2-5, with TRBD2 identical over 8 bases. CDR3 size: 18 residues. V lost 1 base, J lost 5 bases, and 15 bases stayed unmatched. Per the germline V gene, CDR1 is MGHRA and CDR2 is YSYEKL. CDR3 loop: CASSQGTAAQREKETQYF. For the CDR3, the DNA is TGCGCCAGCAGCCAAGGGACGGCCGCGCAGCGGGAGAAGGAGACCCAGTACTTC.

This clone was found a few times. J is TRBJ2-7 and V is TRBV28, with D maybe TRBD1 (6 bases). Germline CDR1 is MDHEN and CDR2 is SYDVKM. V lost 6 bases to trimming and J lost 7 bases, with 16 bases between them. The CDR3 spans 13 residues. The CDR3 protein is CASRFTGRGEQYF. In DNA form, the CDR3 reads TGTGCCAGCAGATTCACAGGGCGAGGGGAGCAGTACTTC.

The CDR3 DNA reads TGTGCCAGTAGTATAGATCGGGCTAGTGGCAACATTCAGTACTTC. It translates to CASSIDRASGNIQYF. The J gene is TRBJ2-4, the V gene TRBV19; no clear D. CDR1 is LNHDA and CDR2 is SQIVND in the germline V gene (reference sequence). Trimming pared 0 bases from V and 7 bases from J, leaving 13 bases between. This CDR3 region has 15 residues.

V gene TRBV19 combines with J gene TRBJ2-7; 7 bases map to TRBD2. V shed 7 bases, J shed 0 bases, and the junction held 9 bases outside the gene matches. Germline-derived CDR1 and CDR2 are LNHDA and SQIVND (reference sequence). CDR3 length: 15 residues. Here the CDR3 reads CASNVRGGSSYEQYF. The CDR3, as DNA: TGTGCCAGTAACGTGAGGGGAGGGAGCTCCTACGAGCAGTACTTC.

The V call is TRBV5-1, the J call TRBJ2-2; 8 nucleotides match TRBD2. Germline V gives CDR1 SGHRS, CDR2 YFSETQ. Trimming removed 4 bases from V and 6 bases from J; junction bases left unmatched: 20. The CDR3 totals 19 residues. CDR3 in amino acids: CASSRVLVLAGLAPGELFF. Here the CDR3 DNA reads TGCGCCAGCAGCAGGGTTTTAGTCCTAGCGGGTCTTGCCCCCGGGGAGCTGTTTTTT. The variable domain in full, completed from reference TRBV5-1 and TRBJ2-2, reads KAGVTQTPRYLIKTRGQQVTLSCSPISGHRSVSWYQQTPGQGLQFLFEYFSETQRNKGNFPGRFSGRQFSNSRSEMNVSTLELGDSALYLCASSRVLVLAGLAPGELFFGEGSRLTVL.

The chain has TRBV6-5 and TRBJ2-5; D is uncertain. CDR1 and CDR2 from the germline V gene are MNHEY and SVGAGI. V was trimmed by 0 bases and J by 3 bases, leaving 8 bases between them. This CDR3 is built from 14 residues. The CDR3 spells CASSYSSTEETQYF. The CDR3 coding sequence is TGTGCCAGCAGTTACTCTTCCACCGAAGAGACCCAGTACTTC.

The chain links TRBV6-5 to TRBJ2-5; maybe TRBD2 (6 bases). The germline gives CDR1 MNHEY, CDR2 SVGAGI. V was shortened by 0 bases and J by 2 bases, with 10 bases between the two germline ends. The CDR3 runs 15 residues. The CDR3 DNA is TGTGCCAGCAGTTACTCGGGACTCCTTCAAGAGACCCAGTACTTC. Its protein product is CASSYSGLLQETQYF.

The V gene is TRBV7-2, the J gene TRBJ2-5; D may be TRBD1 (6 bases). Germline-derived CDR1 and CDR2 are SGHTA and FQGNSA. This CDR3 is built from 15 residues. Between the trimmed V and J ends, which lost 5 bases and 4 bases, there was a span of 17 bases. The DNA for the CDR3 is TGTGCCAGCAGCCCCCCCCGGACAGTAAGAGAGACCCAGTACTTC. Protein: CASSPPRTVRETQYF.

The chain recombines TRBV5-1 with TRBJ2-7, with 11 bases matching TRBD1. The germline CDR1 and CDR2 sequences are SGHRS and YFSETQ. Losses at the gene ends were 6 bases for V and 5 bases for J; bases not matched to a gene: 1. This CDR3 is built from 12 residues. The CDR3 nucleotides are TGCGCCAGCAAGGGACAGGGGGACGAGCAGTACTTC. This sequence encodes CASKGQGDEQYF.